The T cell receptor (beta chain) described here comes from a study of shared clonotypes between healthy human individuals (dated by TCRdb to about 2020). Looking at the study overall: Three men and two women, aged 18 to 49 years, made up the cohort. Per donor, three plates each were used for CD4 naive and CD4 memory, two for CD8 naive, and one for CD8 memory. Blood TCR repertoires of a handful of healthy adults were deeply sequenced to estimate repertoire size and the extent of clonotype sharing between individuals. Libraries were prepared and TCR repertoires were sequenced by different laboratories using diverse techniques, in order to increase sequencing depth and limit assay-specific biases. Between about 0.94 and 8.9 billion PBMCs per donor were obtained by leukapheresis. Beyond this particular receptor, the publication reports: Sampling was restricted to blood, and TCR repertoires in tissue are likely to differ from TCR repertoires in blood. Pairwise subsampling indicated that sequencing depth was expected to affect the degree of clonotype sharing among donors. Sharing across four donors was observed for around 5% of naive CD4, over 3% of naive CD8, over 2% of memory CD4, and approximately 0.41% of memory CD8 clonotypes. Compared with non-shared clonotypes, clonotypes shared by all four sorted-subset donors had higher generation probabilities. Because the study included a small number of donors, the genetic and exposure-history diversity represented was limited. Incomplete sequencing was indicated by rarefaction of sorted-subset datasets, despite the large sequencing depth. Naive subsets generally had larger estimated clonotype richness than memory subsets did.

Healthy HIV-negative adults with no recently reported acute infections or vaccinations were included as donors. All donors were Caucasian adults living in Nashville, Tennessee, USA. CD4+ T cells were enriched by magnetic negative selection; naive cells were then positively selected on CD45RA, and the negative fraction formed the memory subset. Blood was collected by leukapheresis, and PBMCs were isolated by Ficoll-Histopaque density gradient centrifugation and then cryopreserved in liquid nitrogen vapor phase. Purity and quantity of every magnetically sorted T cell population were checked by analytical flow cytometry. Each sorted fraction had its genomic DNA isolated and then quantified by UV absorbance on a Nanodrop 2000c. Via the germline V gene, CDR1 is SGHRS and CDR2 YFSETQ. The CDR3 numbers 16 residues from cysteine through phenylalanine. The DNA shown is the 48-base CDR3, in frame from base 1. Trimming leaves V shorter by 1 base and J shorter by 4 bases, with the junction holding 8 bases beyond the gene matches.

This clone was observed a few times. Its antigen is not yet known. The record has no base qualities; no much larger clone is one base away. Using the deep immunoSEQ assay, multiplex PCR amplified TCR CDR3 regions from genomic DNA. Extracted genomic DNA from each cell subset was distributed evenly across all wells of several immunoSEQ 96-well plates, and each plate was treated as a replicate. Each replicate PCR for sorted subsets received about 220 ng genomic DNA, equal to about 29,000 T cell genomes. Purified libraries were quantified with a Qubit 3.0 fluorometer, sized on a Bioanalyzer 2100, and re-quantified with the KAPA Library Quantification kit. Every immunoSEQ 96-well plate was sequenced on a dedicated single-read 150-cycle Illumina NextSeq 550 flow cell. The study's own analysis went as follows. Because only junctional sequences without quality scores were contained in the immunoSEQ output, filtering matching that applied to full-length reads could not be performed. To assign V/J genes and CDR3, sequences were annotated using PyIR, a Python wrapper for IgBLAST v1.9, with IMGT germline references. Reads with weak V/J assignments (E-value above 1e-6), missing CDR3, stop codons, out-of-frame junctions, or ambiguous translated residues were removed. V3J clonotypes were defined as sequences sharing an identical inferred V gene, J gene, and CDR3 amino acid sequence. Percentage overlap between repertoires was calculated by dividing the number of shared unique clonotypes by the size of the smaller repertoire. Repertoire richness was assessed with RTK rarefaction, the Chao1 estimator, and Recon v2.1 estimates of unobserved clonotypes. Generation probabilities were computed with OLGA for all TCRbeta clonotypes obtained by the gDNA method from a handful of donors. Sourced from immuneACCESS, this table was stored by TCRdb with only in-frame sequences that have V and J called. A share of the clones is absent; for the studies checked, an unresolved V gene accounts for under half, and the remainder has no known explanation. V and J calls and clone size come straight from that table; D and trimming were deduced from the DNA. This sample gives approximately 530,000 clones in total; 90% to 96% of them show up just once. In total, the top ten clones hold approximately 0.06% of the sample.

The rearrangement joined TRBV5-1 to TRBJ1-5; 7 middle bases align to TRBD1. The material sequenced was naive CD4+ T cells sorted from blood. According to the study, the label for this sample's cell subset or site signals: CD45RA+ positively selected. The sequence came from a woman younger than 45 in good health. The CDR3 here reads CASSLIRGQGNQPQHF. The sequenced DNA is TGCGCCAGCAGCTTGATTAGGGGGCAGGGGAATCAGCCCCAGCATTTT.